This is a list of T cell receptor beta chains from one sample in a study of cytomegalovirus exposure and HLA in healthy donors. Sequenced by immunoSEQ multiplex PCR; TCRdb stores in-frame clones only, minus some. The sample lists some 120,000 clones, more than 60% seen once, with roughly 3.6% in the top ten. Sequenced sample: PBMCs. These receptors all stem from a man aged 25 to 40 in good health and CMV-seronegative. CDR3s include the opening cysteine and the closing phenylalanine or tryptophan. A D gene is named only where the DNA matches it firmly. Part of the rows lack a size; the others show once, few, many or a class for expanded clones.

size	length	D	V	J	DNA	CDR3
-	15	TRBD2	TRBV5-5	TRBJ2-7	TGTGCCAGCAGCTTACAACTAGCGGGAGTGTACGAGCAGTACTTC	CASSLQLAGVYEQYF
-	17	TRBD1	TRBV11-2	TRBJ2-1	TGTGCCAGCAGCTTACGGATTTCCGGGACAGGAGACAATGAGCAGTTCTTC	CASSLRISGTGDNEQFF
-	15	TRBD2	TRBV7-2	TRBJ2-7	TGTGCCAGCAGCTTAAGAGCGGGAGGGCCCTACGAGCAGTACTTC	CASSLRAGGPYEQYF
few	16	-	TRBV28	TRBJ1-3	TGTGCCAGCAGTCTCATACAGGCGATCTCTGGAAACACCATATATTTT	CASSLIQAISGNTIYF
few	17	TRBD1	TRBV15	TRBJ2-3	TGTGCCACCAGCAGACTCTCCCGACAGGGGGAGGGAGATACGCAGTATTTT	CATSRLSRQGEGDTQYF
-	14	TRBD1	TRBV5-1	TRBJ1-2	TGCGCCAGCAGCCCGCCGACAGGGACAGCGGGCTACACCTTC	CASSPPTGTAGYTF
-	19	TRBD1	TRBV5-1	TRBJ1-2	TGCGCCAGCAGCTTGAGTTCGGGTGGAACCAGGGGGATTCCCTATGGCTACACCTTC	CASSLSSGGTRGIPYGYTF
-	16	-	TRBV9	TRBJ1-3	TGTGCCAGCAGCGTAGCTACGGGAGGGGCTGGAAACACCATATATTTT	CASSVATGGAGNTIYF
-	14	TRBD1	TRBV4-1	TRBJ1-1	TGCGCCAGCAGCCCACAGGGGTTGAGAACTGAAGCTTTCTTT	CASSPQGLRTEAFF
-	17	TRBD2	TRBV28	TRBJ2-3	TGTGCCAGCGAACTAGCGGGAGGGCCGGGTGGCACAGATACGCAGTATTTT	CASELAGGPGGTDTQYF
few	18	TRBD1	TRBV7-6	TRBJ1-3	TGTGCCAGCAGCGCCGGGACAGGGGGGACTTATCGTGGAAACACCATATATTTT	CASSAGTGGTYRGNTIYF
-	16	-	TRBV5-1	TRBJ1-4	TGCGCCAGCAGCTTGCTGGGGGCAGGGGTTTATGAAAAACTGTTTTTT	CASSLLGAGVYEKLFF
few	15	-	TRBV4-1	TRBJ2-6	TGCGCCAGCAGCCATACGGGATCTGGGGCCAACGTCCTGACTTTC	CASSHTGSGANVLTF
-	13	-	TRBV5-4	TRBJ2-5	TGTGCCAGCAGCTCGCAACAGAGAGAGACCCAGTACTTC	CASSSQQRETQYF
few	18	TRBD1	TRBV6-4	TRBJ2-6	TGTGCCAGCAGTGATGGAGAGACAGGGCCCTCTGGGGCCAACGTCCTGACTTTC	CASSDGETGPSGANVLTF
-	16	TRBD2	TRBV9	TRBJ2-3	TGTGCCAGCAGCGCCCGGACTAGCGGGACCACAGATACGCAGTATTTT	CASSARTSGTTDTQYF
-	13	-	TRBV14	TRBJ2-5	TGTGCCAGCAGAGGTGATACGCGGGAGACCCAGTACTTC	CASRGDTRETQYF
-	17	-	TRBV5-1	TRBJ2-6	TGCGCCAGCACCCGAGGGGACACTGATACTGGGGCCAACGTCCTGACTTTC	CASTRGDTDTGANVLTF
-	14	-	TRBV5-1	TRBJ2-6	TGCGCCAGCAGCTCCCCGGCTGGGGCCAACGTCCTGACTTTC	CASSSPAGANVLTF
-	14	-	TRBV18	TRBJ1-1	TGTGCCAGCTCACCACAGGGGAAGGACACTGAAGCTTTCTTT	CASSPQGKDTEAFF
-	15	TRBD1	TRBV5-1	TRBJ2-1	TGCGCCAGCAGCCCCGCAGACAGGGTAGTGAGTGAGCAGTTCTTC	CASSPADRVVSEQFF
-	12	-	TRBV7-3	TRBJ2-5	TGTGCCAGCAGCCCAGGGGATGAGACCCAGTACTTC	CASSPGDETQYF
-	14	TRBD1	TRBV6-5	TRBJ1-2	TGTGCCAGCACTCCGGGACAGGTCTTCTATGGCTACACCTTC	CASTPGQVFYGYTF
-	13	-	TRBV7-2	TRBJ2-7	TGTGCCAGCAGGGGCGGGGGCATCTACGAGCAGTACTTC	CASRGGGIYEQYF
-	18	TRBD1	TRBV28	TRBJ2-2	TGTGCCAGCAAAACCATCCCAAGGACAGGGTTTTACACCGGGGAGCTGTTTTTT	CASKTIPRTGFYTGELFF
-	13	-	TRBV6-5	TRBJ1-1	TGTGCCAGCAGCTTCACCGGGAACACTGAAGCTTTCTTT	CASSFTGNTEAFF
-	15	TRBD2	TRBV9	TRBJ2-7	TGTGCCAGCAGCGTCCAAACGGGGGGGCCGTACGAGCAGTACTTC	CASSVQTGGPYEQYF
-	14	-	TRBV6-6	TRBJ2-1	TGTGCCATTGGCGGGACAGCTTCCTACAATGAGCAGTTCTTC	CAIGGTASYNEQFF
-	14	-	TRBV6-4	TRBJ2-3	TGTGCCAGCAGTGACTCCCCCCAGACAGATACGCAGTATTTT	CASSDSPQTDTQYF
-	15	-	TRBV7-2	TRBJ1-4	TGTGCCAGCAGCTTAGGGTCGGCAGGGGTGGAAAAACTGTTTTTT	CASSLGSAGVEKLFF
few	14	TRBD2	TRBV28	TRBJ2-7	TGTGCCAGCAGTTCCCCTAGCGGCTCCTACGAGCAGTACTTC	CASSSPSGSYEQYF
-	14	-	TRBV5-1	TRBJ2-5	TGCGCCAGCAGCCTACCAGGGTTCCAAGAGACCCAGTACTTC	CASSLPGFQETQYF
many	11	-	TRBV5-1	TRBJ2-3	TGCGCCAGCAGCCACACAGATACGCAGTATTTT	CASSHTDTQYF
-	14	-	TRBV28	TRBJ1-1	TGTGCCAGCAGTTTAGGGGCAGGGAAAGGTGAAGCTTTCTTT	CASSLGAGKGEAFF
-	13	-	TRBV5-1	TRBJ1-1	TGCGCCAGCAGAAGGGACTTGAACACTGAAGCTTTCTTT	CASRRDLNTEAFF
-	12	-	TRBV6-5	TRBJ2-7	TGTGCCAGCAGTAACAGCCCCTACGAGCAGTACTTC	CASSNSPYEQYF
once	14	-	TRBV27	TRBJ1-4	TGTGCCAGCAGTCCCCGTCCCACTAATGAAAAACTGTTTTTT	CASSPRPTNEKLFF
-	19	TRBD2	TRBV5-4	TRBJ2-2	TGTGCCAGCAGCCGAAATTGGTTGCCGGGAGGTCGAGGCACCGGGGAGCTGTTTTTT	CASSRNWLPGGRGTGELFF
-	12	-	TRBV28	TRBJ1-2	TGTGCCAGCAAAGAAGGGGGGGATGGCTACACCTTC	CASKEGGDGYTF
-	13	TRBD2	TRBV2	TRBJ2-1	TGTGCCAGCAGTGTAGAGGGGAGGGATGAGCAGTTCTTC	CASSVEGRDEQFF
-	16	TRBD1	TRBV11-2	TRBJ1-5	TGTGCCAGCAGCCGAGACTCCGGGACAGTCAATCAGCCCCAGCATTTT	CASSRDSGTVNQPQHF
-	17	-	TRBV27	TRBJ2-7	TGTGCCAGCAGTTTATACCCCCCCGGAGGCACCTCCTACGAGCAGTACTTC	CASSLYPPGGTSYEQYF
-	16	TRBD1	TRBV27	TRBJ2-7	TGTGCCAGCAGTAACCCCGCCGGGACAGGGCAGTGGGAGCAGTACTTC	CASSNPAGTGQWEQYF
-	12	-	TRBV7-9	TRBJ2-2	TGTTCCAGCAGCTTCGGCACCGGGGAGCTGTTTTTT	CSSSFGTGELFF
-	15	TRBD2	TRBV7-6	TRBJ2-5	TGTGCCAGCAGCCTCAGCGGGGGGGCCGGTGAGACCCAGTACTTC	CASSLSGGAGETQYF
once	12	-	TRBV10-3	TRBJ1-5	TGTGCCATCAGTGGGATAGGCGGGCCCCAGCATTTT	CAISGIGGPQHF